One sample yielded the 8 T cell receptor beta chains listed below, sequenced in a study of TIL therapy for anti-PD-1-resistant metastatic lung cancer. This was the immunoSEQ v3 assay. The protocol was immunoSEQ multiplex PCR, while the TCRdb copy is restricted to in-frame clones and leaves out a portion. The table lists more than 90,000 clones, about three fifths of them singletons. Specified time point: pre-treatment sample, taken before nivolumab and TIL therapy. Most excised metastases sampled were pleural nodules or supraclavicular lymph nodes. The specimen comprised tumor tissue, sampled at baseline. The receptors derive from a person aged 25 to 79 with non-small cell lung cancer.

V and J are TRBV27 and TRBJ2-7; either TRBD1 or TRBD2 may fit D (5 bases each). The ends were cut back, 6 bases at V and 2 bases at J, with 17 bases in the middle. Germline V lookup: CDR1 MNHEY, CDR2 SMNVEV (reference sequence). The CDR3 has 15 amino acids. The CDR3 region has the DNA TGTGCCAGCAGCCTTTTGGGGACGGAGACCTACGAGCAGTACTTC. It codes for CASSLLGTETYEQYF.

This chain connects TRBV5-8 to TRBJ2-5; 7 bases align to TRBD1. The CDR3 extends over 16 amino acids. V trimming: 0 bases; J trimming: 7 bases; junction bases outside the gene matches: 12. Germline CDR1 is SGHTS and CDR2 is YDEGEE. The CDR3 region is CASSLDRGKVYGTQYF. DNA of the CDR3: TGTGCCAGCAGCTTGGACAGGGGAAAAGTATACGGGACCCAGTACTTC.

This clone appeared many times. The chain couples TRBV7-9 to TRBJ2-3, with D possibly matching TRBD2 (5 bases). Per germline, CDR1 SEHNR and CDR2 FQNEAQ (reference sequence). The V gene lost 2 bases and the J gene lost 1 base, with 13 bases spanning the gap. This CDR3 contains 16 residues. CDR3 in amino acids: CASSLTGVGGTDTQYF. The CDR3 coding sequence is TGTGCCAGCAGCTTAACCGGGGTCGGGGGCACAGATACGCAGTATTTT.

This clone was picked up one time. The chain recombines TRBV7-3 with TRBJ2-3, with TRBD2 matching over 11 bases. This CDR3 contains 18 residues. Germline trimming cut 5 bases from V and 13 bases from J; bases unmatched to any gene: 23. Germline CDR1 is SGHTA and CDR2 is FQGTGA. CDR3 protein: CASSLGGRLTVTSGGEYF. In nucleotides, the CDR3 is TGTGCCAGCAGCCTAGGTGGGCGCCTCACTGTAACTAGCGGGGGTGAGTATTTT.

The chain joins TRBV7-9 to TRBJ1-4; TRBD1 might be the D (6 bases). With 5 bases removed from V and 2 bases from J, the gap between germline ends came to 9 bases. CDR1 is SEHNR and CDR2 is FQNEAQ in the germline V gene (reference sequence). This CDR3 is 14 amino acids long. The CDR3 bases are TGTGCCAGCAGCCGGACAGAGACTAATGAAAAACTGTTTTTT. Translated: CASSRTETNEKLFF.

V gene TRBV5-4 combines with J gene TRBJ2-3; D remains unclear. The germline V gene encodes CDR1 SGHNT and CDR2 YYREEE (reference sequence). V was clipped by 3 bases and J by 0 bases, with 14 bases between them. CDR3 length: 16 amino acids. CDR3 in amino acids: CASSSFSATSTDTQYF. The CDR3 nucleotides read TGTGCCAGCAGCTCCTTCTCAGCTACCAGCACAGATACGCAGTATTTT.

CDR3 sequence: CASSSWTGPSGYTF. DNA for the CDR3: TGTGCCAGCAGCTCATGGACAGGGCCTAGTGGCTACACCTTC. The chain joins TRBV6-2 or TRBV6-3 to TRBJ1-2, with 8 positions matching TRBD1. J gave up 7 bases and V 6 bases, and 10 bases lay outside the gene matches. The germline CDR1 and CDR2 sequences are MNHEY and SVGEGT. This CDR3 spans 14 amino acids.

V gene TRBV6-2 or TRBV6-3 combines with J gene TRBJ2-5; 8 bases agree with TRBD2. The length of the CDR3 is 13 residues. J gave up 7 bases and V 5 bases, and 6 bases lay outside the gene matches. CDR1 MNHEY and CDR2 SVGEGT come from the germline V gene. CDR3 sequence reads: CASSAAGEVTQYF. The CDR3 DNA follows: TGTGCCAGCAGTGCAGCGGGGGAGGTGACCCAGTACTTC.